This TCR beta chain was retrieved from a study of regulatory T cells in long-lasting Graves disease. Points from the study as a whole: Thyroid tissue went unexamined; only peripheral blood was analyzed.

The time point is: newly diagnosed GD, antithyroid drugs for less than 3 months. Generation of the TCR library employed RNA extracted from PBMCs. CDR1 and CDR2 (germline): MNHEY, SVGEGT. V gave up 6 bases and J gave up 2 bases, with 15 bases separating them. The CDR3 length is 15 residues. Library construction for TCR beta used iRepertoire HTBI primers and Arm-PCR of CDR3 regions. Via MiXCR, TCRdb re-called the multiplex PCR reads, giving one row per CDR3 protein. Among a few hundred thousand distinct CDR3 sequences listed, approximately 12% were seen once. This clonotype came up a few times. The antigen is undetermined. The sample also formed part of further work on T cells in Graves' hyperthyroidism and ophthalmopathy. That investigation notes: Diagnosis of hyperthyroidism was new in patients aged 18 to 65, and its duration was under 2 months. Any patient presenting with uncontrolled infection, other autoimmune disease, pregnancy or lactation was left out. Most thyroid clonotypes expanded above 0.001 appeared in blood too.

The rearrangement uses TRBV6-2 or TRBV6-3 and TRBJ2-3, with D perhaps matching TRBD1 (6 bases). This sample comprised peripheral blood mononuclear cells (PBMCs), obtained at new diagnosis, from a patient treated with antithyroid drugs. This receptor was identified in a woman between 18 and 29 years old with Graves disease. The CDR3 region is CASSPGQTSTDTQYF. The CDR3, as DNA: TGTGCCAGCAGCCCCGGACAGACCTCCACAGATACGCAGTATTTT.